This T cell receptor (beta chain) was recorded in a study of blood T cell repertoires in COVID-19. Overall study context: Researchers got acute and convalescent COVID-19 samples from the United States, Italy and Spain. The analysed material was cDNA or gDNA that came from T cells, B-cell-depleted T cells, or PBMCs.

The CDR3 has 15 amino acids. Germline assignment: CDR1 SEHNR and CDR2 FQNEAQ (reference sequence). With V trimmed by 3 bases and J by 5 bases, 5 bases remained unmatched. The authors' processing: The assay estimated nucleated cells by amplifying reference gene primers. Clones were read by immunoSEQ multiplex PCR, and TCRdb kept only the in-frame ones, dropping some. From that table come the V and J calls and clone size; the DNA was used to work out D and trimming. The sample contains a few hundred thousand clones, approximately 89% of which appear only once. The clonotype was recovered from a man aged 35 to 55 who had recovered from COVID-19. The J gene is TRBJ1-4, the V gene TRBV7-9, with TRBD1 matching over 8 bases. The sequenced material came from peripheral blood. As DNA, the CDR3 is TGTGCCAGCAGCTTCACAGGGGGGCCGAATGAAAAACTGTTTTTT. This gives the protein CASSFTGGPNEKLFF.